Presented here are 25 T cell receptor beta chains from one specimen sequenced in a study of spatial heterogeneity in lung cancer. Time point noted: sample taken at primary tumor resection. Their antigens remain unidentified. TCRdb reanalysed the 5' RACE reads using MiXCR and keeps one entry per CDR3 protein. The sample lists more than 15,000 distinct CDR3 sequences; 6.2% were seen once. Study-level findings and limits: Tracking of tumor mutation counts was seen in expanded intratumoral alpha and beta TCR counts.

The source was lung tumor tissue, collected at surgery. These receptors were taken from a male donor with early-stage non-small cell lung cancer.

In its sample, this clonotype is medium-sized. The chain has TRBV20-1 and TRBJ2-7; D unresolved. Germline V gene lookup returns CDR1 DFQATT and CDR2 SNEGSKA (reference sequence). CDR3 length equals 12 residues. Between the trimmed V and J ends, which lost 3 bases and 3 bases, there was a span of 9 bases. CDR3 sequence: CSASKVFYEQYF. The CDR3 bases are TGCAGTGCTAGTAAGGTATTCTACGAGCAGTACTTC.

This clonotype appeared many times. CDR3 sequence: CASSFPTENTEAFF. DNA for the CDR3: TGTGCCAGCAGTTTCCCGACTGAGAACACTGAAGCTTTCTTT. This chain links TRBV28 with TRBJ1-1; D is ambiguous. The CDR3 runs to 14 residues. V was clipped by 3 bases and J by 1 base, with 9 bases between them. Germline CDR1 is MDHEN and CDR2 is SYDVKM. Full variable domain (missing parts from reference TRBV28 and TRBJ1-1): DVKVTQSSRYLVKRTGEKVFLECVQDMDHENMFWYRQDPGLGLRLIYFSYDVKMKEKGDIPEGYSVSREKKERFSLILESASTNQTSMYLCASSFPTENTEAFFGQGTRLTVV.

This clonotype showed up many times. The gene calls are TRBV27 and TRBJ2-7; TRBD1 aligns across 9 bases. V lost 5 bases and J lost 4; bases outside the gene matches: 9. Germline V gene sequence: CDR1 MNHEY, CDR2 SMNVEV (reference sequence). The CDR3 runs 15 residues. CDR3 loop: CASSQQGARRYEQYF. CDR3 in DNA: TGTGCCAGCAGTCAACAGGGGGCAAGACGGTACGAGCAGTACTTC.

Worth noting for this clonotype: This may be a read error, as it is one base from a much larger clone. Given the absence of the conserved phenylalanine or tryptophan at the CDR3 end, a read error is likely. The chain is built from TRBV12-3 or TRBV12-4 and TRBJ2-5, with D hard to call. Trimming removed 6 bases from V and 5 bases from J, with 7 bases in between. The CDR3 covers 11 residues. The CDR3, as DNA: TGTGCCAGCAGCACAAGGGAGACCCAGTACTTA. Translation gives CASSTRETQYL.

This clonotype was counted at least ten times. The rearrangement joins TRBV28 to TRBJ2-7; 7 nucleotides line up with TRBD1. Trimming removed 3 bases from V and 3 bases from J; junction bases left unmatched: 5. The CDR3 spans 14 residues. Germline CDR1 MDHEN, CDR2 SYDVKM. CDR3 sequence reads: CASSFRGQIYEQYF. The CDR3 coding sequence is TGTGCCAGCAGTTTCCGGGGACAGATCTACGAGCAGTACTTC.

This clonotype appeared a few times. The rearrangement joins TRBV5-1 to TRBJ1-1; 7 nucleotides align to TRBD1. Germline V lookup: CDR1 SGHRS, CDR2 YFSETQ. J was trimmed by 2 bases and V by 4 bases; bases with no gene match: 2. The CDR3 runs to 13 residues. CDR3 nucleotide sequence: TGCGCCAGCAGCCGGACAGGAAACACTGAAGCTTTCTTT. Protein product: CASSRTGNTEAFF.

This clonotype was seen at least ten times. CDR3 amino acids: CASSKGQGAKGYGYTF. The CDR3 DNA sequence: TGTGCCAGCAGCAAGGGACAGGGAGCAAAAGGGTATGGCTACACCTTC. The chain has TRBV7-9 and TRBJ1-2, with 9 nucleotides matching TRBD1. The length of the CDR3 is 16 residues. The germline V gene has CDR1 SEHNR and CDR2 FQNEAQ (reference sequence). J lost 5 bases, V lost 5 bases, and 12 bases had no gene match.

There are many counts of this clonotype. This sequence joins TRBV6-1 and TRBJ2-3; no reliable D call. The CDR3 is 16 residues long. Per the germline V gene, CDR1 is MNHNS and CDR2 is SASEGT. The ends were cut back, 1 base at V and 2 bases at J, with 13 bases in the middle. CDR3 DNA: TGTGCCAGCAGTGAAGTAGTAGGGTCTTTCACAGATACGCAGTATTTT. Translated: CASSEVVGSFTDTQYF.

At least ten counts were recorded for this clonotype. This chain connects TRBV7-2 to TRBJ2-7; TRBD2 might be the D (6 bases). CDR1 and CDR2 from the germline V gene are SGHTA and FQGNSA. V was cut by 6 bases and J by 4 bases, with 19 bases left in between. The CDR3 runs to 15 residues. The DNA for the CDR3 is TGTGCCAGCAGTCCAGGGCCGGGGGTAGGGTACGAGCAGTACTTC. It translates to CASSPGPGVGYEQYF.

This clonotype was picked up many times. The genes are TRBV20-1 and TRBJ2-7, with TRBD2 as a possible D gene (6 bases). In germline, CDR1 is DFQATT, CDR2 SNEGSKA (reference sequence). V lost 3 bases to trimming and J lost 5 bases, with 14 bases between them. This CDR3 is 13 amino acids long. CDR3 protein: CSASGGNRNEQYF. The CDR3 nucleotides read TGCAGTGCTAGTGGGGGGAACCGGAACGAGCAGTACTTC.

This clonotype was seen many times. CDR3 in amino acids: CASSPTQSSYNEQFF. CDR3 coding DNA: TGTGCCAGCTCACCAACTCAGAGCTCCTACAATGAGCAGTTCTTC. This chain uses TRBV18 with TRBJ2-1; the D is unclear. The CDR3 contains 15 residues. The V end was cut by 2 bases, the J end by 0 bases, with 8 bases between. Germline lookup yields CDR1 KGHSH and CDR2 LQKENI.

This clonotype has at least ten counts. The V and J genes are TRBV7-8 and TRBJ2-6; TRBD1 is a possible D gene (6 bases). Trimming took off 5 bases at V and 1 base at J, with 21 bases between the two ends. In germline, CDR1 is SGHVS, CDR2 FQNEAQ. There are 19 residues in the CDR3. CDR3 sequence reads: CASSPTGGTITSGANVLTF. In DNA form, the CDR3 reads TGTGCCAGCAGCCCGACAGGTGGGACGATTACTTCTGGGGCCAACGTCCTGACTTTC.

This clonotype was counted only a few times. V and J are TRBV2 and TRBJ1-6, with unresolved D. Germline V gene lookup returns CDR1 SNHLY and CDR2 FYNNEI. This CDR3 comprises 12 residues. V shed 7 bases and J shed 5 bases, with 6 bases lying between them. This CDR3 reads CASTQDNSPLHF. The CDR3 nucleotides read TGTGCCAGCACGCAGGATAATTCACCCCTCCACTTT.

For this clonotype: A read error is possible here, since a much larger clone lies one base away. The rearrangement links TRBV9 to TRBJ2-7, with unresolved D. Trimming left V 4 bases short and J 5 bases short, with 13 bases between. The CDR3 loop spans 13 amino acids. In germline, CDR1 is SGDLS, CDR2 YYNGEE. CDR3 region: CASSIRSNDEQYF. The CDR3 DNA is TGTGCCAGCAGCATACGATCAAACGACGAGCAGTACTTC. The full variable domain, in which reference TRBV9 and TRBJ2-7 provide the parts outside the CDR3, is DSGVTQTPKHLITATGQRVTLRCSPRSGDLSVYWYQQSLDQGLQFLIQYYNGEERAKGNILERFSAQQFPDLHSELNLSSLELGDSALYFCASSIRSNDEQYFGPGTRLTVT.

This clonotype showed up many times. This sequence joins TRBV7-2 and TRBJ1-2; the D is unclear. The V and J ends lost 4 bases and 6 bases respectively, with 18 bases between them. The CDR3 has 15 residues. The V gene's germline CDR1 is SGHTA and CDR2 FQGNSA. Written as DNA, the CDR3 is TGTGCCAGCAGCTCCCACTCGACAAGGCAAGATGGCTACACCTTC. Translated, it gives CASSSHSTRQDGYTF.

This clonotype was observed many times. The CDR3 nucleotides are TGTGCCAGCAGTTACCGGACAGGGGATTCACCCCTCCACTTT. It codes for CASSYRTGDSPLHF. The V and J genes are TRBV6-5 and TRBJ1-6; 9 bases align to TRBD1. The germline V gene has CDR1 MNHEY and CDR2 SVGAGI. The length of the CDR3 is 14 residues. The J segment lost 8 bases and the V segment lost 2 bases, leaving 1 base of the junction unmatched.

The sample holds many counts of this clonotype. The chain combines TRBV12-3 or TRBV12-4 with TRBJ2-6; D not resolved. The CDR3 is made up of 12 amino acids. Here the CDR3 reads CAISVGANVLTF. CDR3 DNA sequence: TGTGCTATATCGGTTGGGGCCAACGTCCTGACTTTC.

By share, this clonotype ranks as medium-sized (0.01 to 0.1%). The genes are TRBV12-3 or TRBV12-4 and TRBJ2-1, with 10 bases that match TRBD2. J was trimmed by 3 bases and V by 5 bases; bases with no gene match: 7. This CDR3 is built from 16 residues. CDR3 sequence: CASSPLAGAVYNEQFF. The CDR3, as DNA: TGTGCCAGCAGTCCCCTAGCGGGGGCCGTCTACAATGAGCAGTTCTTC.

This clonotype was picked up many times. The rearrangement links TRBV29-1 to TRBJ2-2, with D perhaps TRBD1 or TRBD2 (5 bases each). The CDR3 length is 14 residues. V gave up 4 bases and J gave up 6 bases, with 15 bases separating them. Looked up from germline, CDR1 is SQVTM and CDR2 is ANQGSEA. CDR3 sequence: CSVVDPGRAGELFF. CDR3 nucleotides: TGCAGCGTTGTGGACCCAGGGCGGGCCGGGGAGCTGTTTTTT.

This clonotype is medium-sized (0.01 to 0.1%) by share. V and J are TRBV29-1 and TRBJ1-1; D is ambiguous. The CDR3 has 12 amino acids. Trimming pared 6 bases from V and 1 base from J, leaving 9 bases between. Germline V gives CDR1 SQVTM, CDR2 ANQGSEA. Written as DNA, the CDR3 is TGCAGCGTACGACGGGAGAACACTGAAGCTTTCTTT. Translation: CSVRRENTEAFF.

The V gene is TRBV5-1, the J gene TRBJ2-7; TRBD1 agrees at 7 bases. Trimming cost V 3 bases and J 3 bases; bases outside gene matches: 12. CDR3 length: 16 amino acids. Germline V gene lookup returns CDR1 SGHRS and CDR2 YFSETQ. The CDR3, as DNA: TGCGCCAGCAGCTCTGGCGCCGTCAGGGGGAGCTACGAGCAGTACTTC. Protein product: CASSSGAVRGSYEQYF. The full variable domain, with the rest looked up from reference TRBV5-1 and TRBJ2-7, is KAGVTQTPRYLIKTRGQQVTLSCSPISGHRSVSWYQQTPGQGLQFLFEYFSETQRNKGNFPGRFSGRQFSNSRSEMNVSTLELGDSALYLCASSSGAVRGSYEQYFGPGTRLTVT.

V usage is TRBV20-1 and J usage is TRBJ2-3; 7 bases agree with TRBD2. V gave up 3 bases and J gave up 7 bases; unmatched junction bases: 10. CDR3 length: 14 residues. Germline V gives CDR1 DFQATT, CDR2 SNEGSKA (reference sequence). CDR3 DNA: TGCAGTGCTAGTGTGACTGGCGGGAGACATACGCAGTATTTT. This translates into CSASVTGGRHTQYF.

The chain couples TRBV28 to TRBJ2-1; D not certain. CDR1 and CDR2 from the germline V gene are MDHEN and SYDVKM. The CDR3 covers 15 residues. The V gene lost 2 bases and the J gene lost 4 bases, with 12 bases spanning the gap. CDR3 protein: CASSLQSVLYNEQFF. The CDR3 DNA reads as TGTGCCAGCAGTTTACAGTCAGTGCTTTACAATGAGCAGTTCTTC.

This clonotype showed up many times. The gene calls are TRBV10-3 and TRBJ1-1; D may be TRBD1 (6 bases). The CDR3 is 12 amino acids. Per the germline V gene, CDR1 is ENHRY and CDR2 is SYGVKD. V lost 4 bases, J lost 8 bases, and 11 bases lay in between. The CDR3 DNA sequence: TGTGCCATCAGTGGAGGCGGACAGGAAGCTTTCTTT. Amino acid sequence: CAISGGGQEAFF.

In its sample, this clonotype was seen many times. This rearrangement joins TRBV15 to TRBJ1-3, with D hard to call. CDR1 LNHNV and CDR2 YYDKDF come from the germline V gene (reference sequence). The CDR3 contains 14 residues. V was trimmed by 5 bases and J by 0 bases, leaving 8 bases between them. The CDR3 loop reads CATSPRASGNTIYF. CDR3 bases: TGTGCCACCAGCCCCCGGGCCTCTGGAAACACCATATATTTT.